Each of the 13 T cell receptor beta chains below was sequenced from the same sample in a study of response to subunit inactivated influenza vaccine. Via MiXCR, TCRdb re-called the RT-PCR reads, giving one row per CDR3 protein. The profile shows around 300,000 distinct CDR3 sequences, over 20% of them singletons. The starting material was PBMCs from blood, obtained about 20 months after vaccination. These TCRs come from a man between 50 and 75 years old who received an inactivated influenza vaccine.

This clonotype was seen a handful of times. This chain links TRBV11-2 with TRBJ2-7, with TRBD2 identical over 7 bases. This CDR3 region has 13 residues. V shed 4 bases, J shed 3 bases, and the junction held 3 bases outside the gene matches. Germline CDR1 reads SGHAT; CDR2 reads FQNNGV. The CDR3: CASSSGLGYEQYF. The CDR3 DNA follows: TGTGCCAGCAGCTCCGGACTAGGCTACGAGCAGTACTTC. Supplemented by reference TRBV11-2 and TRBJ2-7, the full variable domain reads EAGVAQSPRYKIIEKRQSVAFWCNPISGHATLYWYQQILGQGPKLLIQFQNNGVVDDSQLPKDRFSAERLKGVDSTLKIQPAKLEDSAVYLCASSSGLGYEQYFGPGTRLTVT.

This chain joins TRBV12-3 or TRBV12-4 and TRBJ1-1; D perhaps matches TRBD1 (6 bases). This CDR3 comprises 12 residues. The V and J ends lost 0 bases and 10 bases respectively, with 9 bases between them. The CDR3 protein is CASSLARGRAFF. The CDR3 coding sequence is TGTGCCAGCAGTTTAGCCAGGGGAAGAGCTTTCTTT.

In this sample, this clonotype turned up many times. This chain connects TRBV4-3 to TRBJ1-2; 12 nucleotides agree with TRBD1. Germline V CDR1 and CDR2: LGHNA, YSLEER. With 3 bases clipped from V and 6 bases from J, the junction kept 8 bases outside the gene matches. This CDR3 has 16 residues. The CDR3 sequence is CASSQHAGTGGDGYTF. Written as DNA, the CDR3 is TGCGCCAGCAGCCAGCATGCCGGGACAGGGGGCGATGGCTACACCTTC.

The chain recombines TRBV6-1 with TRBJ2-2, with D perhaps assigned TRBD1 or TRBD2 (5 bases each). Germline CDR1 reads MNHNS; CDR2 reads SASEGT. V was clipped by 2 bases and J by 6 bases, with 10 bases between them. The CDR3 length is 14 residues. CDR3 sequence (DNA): TGTGCCAGCAGTGAAATCCGGGGCGCCGGGGAGCTGTTTTTT. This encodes CASSEIRGAGELFF.

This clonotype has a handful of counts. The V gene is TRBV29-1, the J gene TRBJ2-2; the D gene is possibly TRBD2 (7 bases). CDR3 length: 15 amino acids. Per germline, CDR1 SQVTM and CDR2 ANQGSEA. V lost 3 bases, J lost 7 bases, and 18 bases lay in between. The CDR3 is CSVESGGPYDGELFF. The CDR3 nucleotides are TGCAGCGTTGAGTCGGGGGGCCCTTATGACGGGGAGCTGTTTTTT.

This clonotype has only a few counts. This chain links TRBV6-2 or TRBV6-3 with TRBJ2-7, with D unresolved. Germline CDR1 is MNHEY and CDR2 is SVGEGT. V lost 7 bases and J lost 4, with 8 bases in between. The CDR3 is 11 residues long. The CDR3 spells CASTGNYEQYF. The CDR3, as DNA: TGTGCCAGCACTGGAAATTACGAGCAGTACTTC.

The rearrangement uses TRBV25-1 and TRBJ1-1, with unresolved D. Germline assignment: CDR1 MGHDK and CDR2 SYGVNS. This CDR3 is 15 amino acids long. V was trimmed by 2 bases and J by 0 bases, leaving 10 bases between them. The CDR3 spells CASSERAFLNTEAFF. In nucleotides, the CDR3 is TGTGCCAGCAGTGAAAGAGCCTTTCTGAACACTGAAGCTTTCTTT.

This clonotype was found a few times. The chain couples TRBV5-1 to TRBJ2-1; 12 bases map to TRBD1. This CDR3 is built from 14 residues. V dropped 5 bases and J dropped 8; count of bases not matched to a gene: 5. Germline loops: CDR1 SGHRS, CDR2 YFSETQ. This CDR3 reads CASSRGTGGYEQFF. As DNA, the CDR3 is TGCGCCAGCAGTCGAGGGACAGGGGGCTATGAGCAGTTCTTC. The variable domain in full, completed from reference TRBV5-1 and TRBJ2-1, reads KAGVTQTPRYLIKTRGQQVTLSCSPISGHRSVSWYQQTPGQGLQFLFEYFSETQRNKGNFPGRFSGRQFSNSRSEMNVSTLELGDSALYLCASSRGTGGYEQFFGPGTRLTVL.

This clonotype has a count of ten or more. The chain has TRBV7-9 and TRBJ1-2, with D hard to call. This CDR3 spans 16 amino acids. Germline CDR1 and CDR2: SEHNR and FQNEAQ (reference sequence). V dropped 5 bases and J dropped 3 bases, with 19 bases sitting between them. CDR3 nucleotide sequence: TGTGCCAGCAGCCCCTTTCTCGGGAGTGTGGACTATGGCTACACCTTC. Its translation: CASSPFLGSVDYGYTF. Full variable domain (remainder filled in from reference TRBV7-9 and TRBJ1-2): DTGVSQNPRHKITKRGQNVTFRCDPISEHNRLYWYRQTLGQGPEFLTYFQNEAQLEKSRLLSDRFSAERPKGSFSTLEIQRTEQGDSAMYLCASSPFLGSVDYGYTFGSGTRLTVV.

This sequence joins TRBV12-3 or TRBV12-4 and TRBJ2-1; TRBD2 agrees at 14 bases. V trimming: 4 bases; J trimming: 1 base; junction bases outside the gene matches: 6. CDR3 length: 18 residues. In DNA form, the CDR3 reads TGTGCCAGCAGTTCCCCAGGGACTAGCGGGAGTTCCTACAATGAGCAGTTCTTC. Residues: CASSSPGTSGSSYNEQFF.

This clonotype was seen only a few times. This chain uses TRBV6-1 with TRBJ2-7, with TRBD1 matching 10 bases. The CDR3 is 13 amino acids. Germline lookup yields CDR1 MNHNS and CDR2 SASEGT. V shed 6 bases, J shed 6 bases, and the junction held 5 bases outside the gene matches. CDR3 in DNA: TGTGCCAGCAGACGGACAGGGGGAGCCGAGCAGTACTTC. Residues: CASRRTGGAEQYF.

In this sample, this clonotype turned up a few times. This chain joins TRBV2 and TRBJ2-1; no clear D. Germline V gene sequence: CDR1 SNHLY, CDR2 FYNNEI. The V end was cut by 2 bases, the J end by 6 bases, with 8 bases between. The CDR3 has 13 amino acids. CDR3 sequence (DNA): TGTGCCAGCAGTGAAATTGCGGTCAATGAGCAGTTCTTC. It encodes CASSEIAVNEQFF.

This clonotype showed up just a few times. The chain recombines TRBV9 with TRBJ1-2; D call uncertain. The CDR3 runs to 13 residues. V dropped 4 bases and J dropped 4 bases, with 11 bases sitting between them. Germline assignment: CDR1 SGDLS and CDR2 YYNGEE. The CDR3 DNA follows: TGTGCCAGCAGCCCCTCGGGCCTCTATGGCTACACCTTC. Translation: CASSPSGLYGYTF.